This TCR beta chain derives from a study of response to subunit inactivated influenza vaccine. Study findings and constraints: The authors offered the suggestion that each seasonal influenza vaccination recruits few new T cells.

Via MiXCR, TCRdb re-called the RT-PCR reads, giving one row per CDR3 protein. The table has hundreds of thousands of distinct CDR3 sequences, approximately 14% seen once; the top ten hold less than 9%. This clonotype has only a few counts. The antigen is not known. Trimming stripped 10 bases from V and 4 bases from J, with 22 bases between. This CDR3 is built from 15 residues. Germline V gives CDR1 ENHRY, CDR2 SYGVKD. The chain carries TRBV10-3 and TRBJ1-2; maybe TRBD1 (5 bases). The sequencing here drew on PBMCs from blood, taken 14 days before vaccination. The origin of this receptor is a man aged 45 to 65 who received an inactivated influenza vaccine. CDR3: CATNSGATSIYGYTF. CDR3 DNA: TGTGCCACCAACTCCGGGGCCACTTCCATCTATGGCTACACCTTC.